The T cell receptor beta chain under discussion was sequenced for a study of blood T cell repertoires in COVID-19. Trimming removed 10 bases from V and 10 bases from J; junction bases left unmatched: 13. This CDR3 contains 13 residues. Germline CDR1 and CDR2: SGHVS and FNYEAQ. Generated by immunoSEQ multiplex PCR, the TCRdb table keeps only in-frame clones and is missing some. The sample lists over 150,000 clones, 84% occurring once. V is TRBV7-6 and J is TRBJ2-1; 7 positions match TRBD1. Source material: peripheral blood. The sequence derives from a man younger than 35 with active or convalescent COVID-19. The DNA for the CDR3 is TGTGCCACGGCGGCGTCGGGCAGGGGGGAGCAGTTCTTC. Its protein product is CATAASGRGEQFF.